The 22 T cell receptor beta chains in this list originate from one sample, sequenced in a study of spatial heterogeneity in lung cancer. Whole-study results and caveats: How many expanded intratumoral alpha and beta TCRs were present tracked the tumor mutation count, which was a count of nonsynonymous mutations.

These receptors' targets are unknown. The time point: sample taken at primary tumor resection. TCRdb ran MiXCR on the 5' RACE reads and lists one entry per CDR3 protein. The table records 7,000 or so distinct CDR3 sequences, about 10% of them present only once. The source was lung tumor tissue, collected at surgery. These receptors were collected from a female donor with early-stage non-small cell lung cancer.

By its share, this clonotype is medium-sized. The chain joins TRBV9 to TRBJ2-5, with D possibly called TRBD1 or TRBD2 (6 bases each). Per germline, CDR1 SGDLS and CDR2 YYNGEE. V was trimmed by 0 bases and J by 5 bases, leaving 17 bases between them. CDR3 length: 16 residues. The chain's CDR3 is CASSVAGAHVFETQYF. For the CDR3, the DNA is TGTGCCAGCAGCGTAGCGGGGGCCCATGTCTTCGAGACCCAGTACTTC.

This clonotype is labeled medium-sized. The chain joins TRBV30 to TRBJ1-1, with D perhaps TRBD1 (5 bases). V gave up 7 bases and J gave up 1 base, with 19 bases separating them. Germline V lookup: CDR1 GTSNPN, CDR2 SVGIG (reference sequence). There are 15 residues in the CDR3. The CDR3 protein is CASALPPDKNTEAFF. CDR3 bases: TGTGCCTCAGCCCTACCTCCGGACAAGAACACTGAAGCTTTCTTT. The variable domain in full, with the rest retrieved from reference TRBV30 and TRBJ1-1, is SQTIHQWPATLVQPVGSPLSLECTVEGTSNPNLYWYRQAAGRGLQLLFYSVGIGQISSEVPQNLSASRPQDRQFILSSKKLLLSDSGFYLCASALPPDKNTEAFFGQGTRLTVV.

By share, this clonotype counts as medium-sized. The genes are TRBV20-1 and TRBJ2-7; D possibly corresponds to TRBD1 (6 bases). This CDR3 has 12 residues. Looked up from germline, CDR1 is DFQATT and CDR2 is SNEGSKA (reference sequence). V was cut by 5 bases and J by 6 bases, with 14 bases left in between. Here the CDR3 reads CSAASTGSEQYF. DNA of the CDR3: TGCAGTGCTGCGAGTACAGGGAGCGAGCAGTACTTC.

The chain recombines TRBV20-1 with TRBJ1-5, with 8 bases aligning to TRBD1. The CDR3 runs to 13 residues. The germline V gene encodes CDR1 DFQATT and CDR2 SNEGSKA (reference sequence). V shed 3 bases and J 5 bases; nucleotides not matched to a gene: 3. The CDR3 nucleotides are TGCAGTGCTAGTCGACAGGGGCATCAGCCCCAGCATTTT. Its protein is CSASRQGHQPQHF.

In this sample, this clonotype is medium-sized. The V gene is TRBV29-1, the J gene TRBJ2-5; D call uncertain. The CDR3 length is 13 residues. The V gene's germline CDR1 is SQVTM and CDR2 ANQGSEA. With 1 base removed from V and 2 bases from J, the gap between germline ends came to 8 bases. The DNA of the CDR3 is TGCAGCGTTGAAGTGTACCTACAAGAGACCCAGTACTTC. Translation gives CSVEVYLQETQYF.

V gene TRBV6-5 combines with J gene TRBJ2-7, with 7 nucleotides matching TRBD2. CDR1 MNHEY and CDR2 SVGAGI come from the germline V gene. V lost 2 bases, J lost 2 bases, and 6 bases stayed unmatched. The CDR3 totals 15 residues. In DNA form, the CDR3 reads TGTGCCAGCAGTTACAGCGGGGAGGGTACCTACGAGCAGTACTTC. This sequence encodes CASSYSGEGTYEQYF.

The chain couples TRBV20-1 to TRBJ2-5; 8 bases are a match to TRBD2. Germline CDR1 DFQATT, CDR2 SNEGSKA (reference sequence). The J segment lost 1 base and the V segment lost 5 bases, leaving 9 bases of the junction unmatched. The CDR3 totals 15 residues. Written as DNA, the CDR3 is TGCAGTGCTCTACCGGGCGGGAGGCTCCAAGAGACCCAGTACTTC. This translates into CSALPGGRLQETQYF.

The rearrangement joins TRBV18 to TRBJ1-1; D gene uncertain. The germline V gene has CDR1 KGHSH and CDR2 LQKENI. CDR3 length: 17 amino acids. The V and J ends lost 6 bases and 1 base respectively, with 21 bases between them. CDR3 residues: CASSQRGFGVGNTEAFF. The CDR3 coding sequence is TGTGCCAGCTCTCAACGGGGTTTCGGGGTTGGGAACACTGAAGCTTTCTTT. The whole variable domain, remainder taken from reference TRBV18 and TRBJ1-1, is NAGVMQNPRHLVRRRGQEARLRCSPMKGHSHVYWYRQLPEEGLKFMVYLQKENIIDESGMPKERFSAEFPKEGPSILRIQQVVRGDSAAYFCASSQRGFGVGNTEAFFGQGTRLTVV.

This clonotype occurred a few times. This chain's CDR3 is CASRGQGKPNEQYF. In DNA form, the CDR3 reads TGTGCCAGCAGGGGACAGGGTAAGCCTAACGAGCAGTACTTC. The chain is built from TRBV6-2 or TRBV6-3 and TRBJ2-7; TRBD1 matches 9 bases. Germline values: CDR1 MNHEY, CDR2 SVGEGT. The CDR3 runs to 14 residues. V was clipped by 6 bases and J by 5 bases; unmatched bases: 8.

The chain carries TRBV6-5 and TRBJ1-6, with TRBD1 identical over 7 bases. V trimming: 5 bases; J trimming: 5 bases; junction bases outside the gene matches: 3. CDR1 and CDR2 from the germline V gene are MNHEY and SVGAGI. The CDR3 has 14 residues. The CDR3 sequence is CASSKGADNSPLHF. The CDR3 nucleotides are TGTGCCAGCAGTAAGGGGGCTGATAATTCACCCCTCCACTTT.

This clonotype was seen a handful of times. The rearrangement joins TRBV5-4 to TRBJ2-1; 7 bases map to TRBD2. Germline V CDR1 and CDR2: SGHNT, YYREEE (reference sequence). This CDR3 is built from 16 residues. V lost 4 bases and J lost 9; bases outside the gene matches: 16. Here the CDR3 DNA reads TGTGCCAGCAGCCCGATTCCGGGGGGAAGTCCGTCTGAGCAGTTCTTC. Protein sequence: CASSPIPGGSPSEQFF.

This clonotype came up many times. The chain links TRBV12-3 or TRBV12-4 to TRBJ2-3; tentatively, D is TRBD2 (5 bases). The CDR3 is 12 amino acids. V shed 2 bases and J shed 5 bases, with 5 bases lying between them. The CDR3 reads CASSLSGDTQYF. In DNA, the CDR3 is TGTGCCAGCAGTTTAAGCGGAGATACGCAGTATTTT.

This clonotype appeared a few times. The V gene is TRBV29-1, the J gene TRBJ2-7, with 8 positions matching TRBD1. CDR1 is SQVTM and CDR2 is ANQGSEA in the germline V gene. The CDR3 runs to 12 residues. The trim removed 5 bases at V and 2 bases at J, leaving 2 bases unmatched. The CDR3 loop reads CSVRTGTYEQYF. DNA of the CDR3: TGCAGCGTTAGGACAGGGACCTACGAGCAGTACTTC.

This clonotype is deemed medium-sized. The V call is TRBV12-3 or TRBV12-4, the J call TRBJ2-5; D is unresolved. This CDR3 comprises 11 residues. Trimming left V 3 bases short and J 5 bases short, with 4 bases between. The CDR3 is CASSLGETQYF. CDR3 bases: TGTGCCAGCAGTTTGGGGGAGACCCAGTACTTC.

This clonotype was recorded at least ten times. This chain connects TRBV9 to TRBJ2-7; tentative D call: TRBD1 (6 bases). V shed 0 bases and J shed 6 bases, with 13 bases lying between them. The CDR3 runs 14 residues. Per the germline V gene, CDR1 is SGDLS and CDR2 is YYNGEE. Here the CDR3 DNA reads TGTGCCAGCAGCGTAGGATTCGACAGGAGCGAGCAGTACTTC. Residues: CASSVGFDRSEQYF. The full variable domain, in which reference TRBV9 and TRBJ2-7 provide the parts outside the CDR3, is DSGVTQTPKHLITATGQRVTLRCSPRSGDLSVYWYQQSLDQGLQFLIQYYNGEERAKGNILERFSAQQFPDLHSELNLSSLELGDSALYFCASSVGFDRSEQYFGPGTRLTVT.

This clonotype came up a few times. The chain is built from TRBV7-2 and TRBJ2-7; D call uncertain. Deletions cut 1 base from V and 2 bases from J, with 9 bases between. Germline lookup yields CDR1 SGHTA and CDR2 FQGNSA. The CDR3 covers 14 residues. CDR3 protein: CASSLVARTYEQYF. CDR3 bases: TGTGCCAGCAGCTTAGTGGCCCGGACCTACGAGCAGTACTTC.

This clonotype was recorded a few times. The chain recombines TRBV5-1 with TRBJ2-2; 8 nucleotides agree with TRBD1. The CDR3 is made up of 14 amino acids. Germline V gene lookup returns CDR1 SGHRS and CDR2 YFSETQ. The junction had 5 bases not matched to a gene; V was cut back by 7 bases and J by 3 bases. CDR3 sequence reads: CASSDREDTGELFF. The CDR3, as DNA: TGCGCCAGCTCGGACAGGGAGGACACCGGGGAGCTGTTTTTT.

The V gene is TRBV12-3 or TRBV12-4, the J gene TRBJ1-5; no clear D gene. V was pared by 3 bases and J by 0 bases, with 9 bases between. The CDR3 length is 15 residues. The CDR3 region is CASSFTGYSNQPQHF. Written as DNA, the CDR3 is TGTGCCAGCAGTTTTACGGGCTATAGCAATCAGCCCCAGCATTTT.

The chain carries TRBV29-1 and TRBJ2-3; 9 bases are a match to TRBD1. Looked up from germline, CDR1 is SQVTM and CDR2 is ANQGSEA. With V trimmed by 3 bases and J by 3 bases, 7 bases remained unmatched. The CDR3 has 15 amino acids. The CDR3 loop is CSVDSGQGVTDTQYF. The DNA for the CDR3 is TGCAGCGTTGACTCGGGACAGGGAGTTACAGATACGCAGTATTTT.

This clonotype has a handful of counts. The chain uses TRBV29-1 and TRBJ1-4, with D tentatively TRBD1 (6 bases). Trimming took 3 bases from V and 8 from J, leaving 16 bases between them. The CDR3 is made up of 14 amino acids. CDR1 and CDR2 from the germline V gene are SQVTM and ANQGSEA. The CDR3, as DNA: TGCAGCGTTGAGGACAGCCCCGGGAGGGAAAAACTGTTTTTT. It is translated as CSVEDSPGREKLFF. The full variable domain, with the rest looked up from reference TRBV29-1 and TRBJ1-4, is SAVISQKPSRDICQRGTSLTIQCQVDSQVTMMFWYRQQPGQSLTLIATANQGSEATYESGFVIDKFPISRPNLTFSTLTVSNMSPEDSSIYLCSVEDSPGREKLFFGSGTQLSVL.

This clonotype qualifies as medium-sized. This chain uses TRBV7-2 with TRBJ1-6; 8 bases are shared with TRBD1. This CDR3 is built from 15 residues. The germline gives CDR1 SGHTA, CDR2 FQGNSA. Trimming took 4 bases from V and 7 from J; bases not matched to a gene: 6. This chain's CDR3 is CASSYSGTGNSPLHF. In DNA, the CDR3 is TGTGCCAGCAGCTACTCCGGGACAGGCAATTCACCCCTCCACTTT. Full variable domain (outside the CDR3, taken from reference TRBV7-2 and TRBJ1-6): GAGVSQSPSNKVTEKGKDVELRCDPISGHTALYWYRQSLGQGLEFLIYFQGNSAPDKSGLPSDRFSAERTGGSVSTLTIQRTQQEDSAVYLCASSYSGTGNSPLHFGNGTRLTVT.

This clonotype is labeled medium-sized. At one end, the junction sequence differs from germline, possibly due to a read error. The gene calls are TRBV7-8 and TRBJ2-5; D is perhaps TRBD1 (6 bases). The CDR3 consists of 14 residues. The germline V gene encodes CDR1 SGHVS and CDR2 FQNEAQ. The CDR3, as DNA: TGTGCCAGCAGCTTAGCGGGTTACAGGGCCGGGCAGAACTTC. Amino acids: CASSLAGYRAGQNF.